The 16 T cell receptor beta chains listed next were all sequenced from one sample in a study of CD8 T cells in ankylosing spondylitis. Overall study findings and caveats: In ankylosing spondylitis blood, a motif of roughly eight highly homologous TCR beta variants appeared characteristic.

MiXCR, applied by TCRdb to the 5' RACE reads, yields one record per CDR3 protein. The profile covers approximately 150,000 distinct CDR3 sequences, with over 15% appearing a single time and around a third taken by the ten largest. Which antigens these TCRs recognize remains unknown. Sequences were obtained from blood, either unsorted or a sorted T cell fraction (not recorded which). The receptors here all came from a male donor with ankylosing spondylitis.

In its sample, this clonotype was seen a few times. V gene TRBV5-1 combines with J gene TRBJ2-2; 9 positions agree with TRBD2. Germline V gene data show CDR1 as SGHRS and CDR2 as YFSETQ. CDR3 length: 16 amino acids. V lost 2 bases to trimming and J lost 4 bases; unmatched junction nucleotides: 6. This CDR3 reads CASSFSSGSSTGELFF. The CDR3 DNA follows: TGCGCCAGCAGCTTCAGTAGCGGGAGTAGCACCGGGGAGCTGTTTTTT.

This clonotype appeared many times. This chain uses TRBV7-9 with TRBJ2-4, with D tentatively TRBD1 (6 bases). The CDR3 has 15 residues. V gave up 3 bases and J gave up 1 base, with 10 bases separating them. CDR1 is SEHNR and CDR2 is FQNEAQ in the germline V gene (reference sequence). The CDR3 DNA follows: TGTGCCAGCAGCTTGACTCAGGGGGCCAAAAACATTCAGTACTTC. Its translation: CASSLTQGAKNIQYF. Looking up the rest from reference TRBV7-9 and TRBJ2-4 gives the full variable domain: DTGVSQNPRHKITKRGQNVTFRCDPISEHNRLYWYRQTLGQGPEFLTYFQNEAQLEKSRLLSDRFSAERPKGSFSTLEIQRTEQGDSAMYLCASSLTQGAKNIQYFGAGTRLSVL.

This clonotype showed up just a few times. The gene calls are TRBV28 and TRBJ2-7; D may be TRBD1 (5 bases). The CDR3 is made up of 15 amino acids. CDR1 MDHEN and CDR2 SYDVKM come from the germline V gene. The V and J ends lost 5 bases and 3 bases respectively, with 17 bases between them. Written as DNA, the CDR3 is TGTGCCAGCAGTCTACAGAGACAGTACGGCTACGAGCAGTACTTC. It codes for CASSLQRQYGYEQYF.

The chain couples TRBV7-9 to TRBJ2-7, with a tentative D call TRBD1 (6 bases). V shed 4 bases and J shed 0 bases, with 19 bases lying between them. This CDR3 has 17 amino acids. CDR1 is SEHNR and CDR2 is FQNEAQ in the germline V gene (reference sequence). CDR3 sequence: CASSSNAGASSSYEQYF. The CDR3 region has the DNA TGTGCCAGCAGCTCCAACGCAGGGGCCTCTAGCTCCTACGAGCAGTACTTC.

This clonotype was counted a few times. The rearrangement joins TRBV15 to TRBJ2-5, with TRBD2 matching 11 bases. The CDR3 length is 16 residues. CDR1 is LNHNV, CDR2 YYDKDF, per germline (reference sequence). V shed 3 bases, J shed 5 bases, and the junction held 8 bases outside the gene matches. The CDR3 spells CATSSSSGRDMETQYF. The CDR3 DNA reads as TGTGCCACCAGCAGCAGTAGCGGGAGGGATATGGAGACCCAGTACTTC.

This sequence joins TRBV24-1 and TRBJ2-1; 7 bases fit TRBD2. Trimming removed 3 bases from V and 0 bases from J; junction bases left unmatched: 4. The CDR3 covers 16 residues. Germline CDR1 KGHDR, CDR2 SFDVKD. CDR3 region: CATSDPERDSYNEQFF. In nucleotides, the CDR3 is TGTGCCACCAGTGATCCCGAGCGGGACTCCTACAATGAGCAGTTCTTC.

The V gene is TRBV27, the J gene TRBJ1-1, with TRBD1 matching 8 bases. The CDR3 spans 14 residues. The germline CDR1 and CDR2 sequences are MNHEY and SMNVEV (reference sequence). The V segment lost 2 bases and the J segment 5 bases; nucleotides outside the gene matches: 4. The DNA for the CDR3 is TGTGCCAGCAGTTTAACAGGGGGTTGGACTGAAGCTTTCTTT. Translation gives CASSLTGGWTEAFF.

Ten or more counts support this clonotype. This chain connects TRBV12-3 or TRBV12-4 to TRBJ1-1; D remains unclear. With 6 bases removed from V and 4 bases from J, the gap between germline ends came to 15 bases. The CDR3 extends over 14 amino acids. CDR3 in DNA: TGTGCCAGCAGCCTCTCCCGGGCGGGCACTGAAGCTTTCTTT. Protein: CASSLSRAGTEAFF.

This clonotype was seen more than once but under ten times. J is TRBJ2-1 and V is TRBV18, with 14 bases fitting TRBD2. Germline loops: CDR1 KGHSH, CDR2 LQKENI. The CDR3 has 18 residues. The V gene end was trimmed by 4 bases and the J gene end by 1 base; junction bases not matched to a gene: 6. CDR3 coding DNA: TGTGCCAGCTCACATCGGACTAGCGGGAGGAAGTCCTACAATGAGCAGTTCTTC. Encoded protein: CASSHRTSGRKSYNEQFF. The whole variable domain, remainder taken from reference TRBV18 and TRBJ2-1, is NAGVMQNPRHLVRRRGQEARLRCSPMKGHSHVYWYRQLPEEGLKFMVYLQKENIIDESGMPKERFSAEFPKEGPSILRIQQVVRGDSAAYFCASSHRTSGRKSYNEQFFGPGTRLTVL.

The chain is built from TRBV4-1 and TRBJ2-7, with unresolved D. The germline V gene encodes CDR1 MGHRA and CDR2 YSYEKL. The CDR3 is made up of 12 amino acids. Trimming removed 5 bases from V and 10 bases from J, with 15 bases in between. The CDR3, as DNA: TGCGCCAGCAGCGGTTCCAGCCTACTTCAGTACTTC. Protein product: CASSGSSLLQYF.

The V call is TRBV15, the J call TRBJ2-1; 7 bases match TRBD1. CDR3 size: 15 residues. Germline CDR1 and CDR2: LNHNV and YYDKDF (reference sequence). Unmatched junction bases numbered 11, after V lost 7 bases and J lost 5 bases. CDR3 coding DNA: TGTGCCACCAACAGGGGAGTTAAACAAAACAATGAGCAGTTCTTC. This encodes CATNRGVKQNNEQFF.

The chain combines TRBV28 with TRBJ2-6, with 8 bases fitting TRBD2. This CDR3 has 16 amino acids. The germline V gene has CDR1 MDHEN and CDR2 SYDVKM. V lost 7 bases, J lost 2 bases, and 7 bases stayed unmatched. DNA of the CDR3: TGTGCCAGCACTCGGGAGGGAGTAGCTGGGGCCAACGTCCTGACTTTC. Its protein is CASTREGVAGANVLTF.

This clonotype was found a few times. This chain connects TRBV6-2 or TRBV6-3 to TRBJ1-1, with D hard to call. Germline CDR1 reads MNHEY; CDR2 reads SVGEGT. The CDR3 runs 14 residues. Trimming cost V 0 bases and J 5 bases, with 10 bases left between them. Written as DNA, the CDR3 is TGTGCCAGCAGTTACTCAGGGCTAGCGACTGAAGCTTTCTTT. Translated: CASSYSGLATEAFF.

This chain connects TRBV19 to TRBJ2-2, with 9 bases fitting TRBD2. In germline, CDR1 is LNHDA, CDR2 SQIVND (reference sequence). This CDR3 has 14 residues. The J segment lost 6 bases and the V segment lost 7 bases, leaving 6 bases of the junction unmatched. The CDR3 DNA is TGTGCCAGTACCCAAGCGGGGGGACCCGGGGAGCTGTTTTTT. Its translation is CASTQAGGPGELFF.

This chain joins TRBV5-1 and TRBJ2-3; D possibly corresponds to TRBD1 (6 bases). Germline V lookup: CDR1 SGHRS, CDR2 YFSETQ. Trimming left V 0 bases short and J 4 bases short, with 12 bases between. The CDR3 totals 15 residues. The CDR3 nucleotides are TGCGCCAGCAGCTTGGGACAGGTGAGGGCAGATACGCAGTATTTT. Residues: CASSLGQVRADTQYF. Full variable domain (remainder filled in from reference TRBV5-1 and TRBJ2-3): KAGVTQTPRYLIKTRGQQVTLSCSPISGHRSVSWYQQTPGQGLQFLFEYFSETQRNKGNFPGRFSGRQFSNSRSEMNVSTLELGDSALYLCASSLGQVRADTQYFGPGTRLTVL.

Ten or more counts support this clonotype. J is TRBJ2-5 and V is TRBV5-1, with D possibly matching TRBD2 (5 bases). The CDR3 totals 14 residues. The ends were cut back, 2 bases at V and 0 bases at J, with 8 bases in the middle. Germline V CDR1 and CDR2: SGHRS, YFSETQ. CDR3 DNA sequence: TGCGCCAGCAGCTTTGACGGGAACCAAGAGACCCAGTACTTC. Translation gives CASSFDGNQETQYF.